The rows below give T cell receptor beta chains drawn from one sample of a study of cytotoxic CD8 clonotypes in ibrutinib-treated CLL. Repertoires were generated with immunoSEQ multiplex PCR, while TCRdb's copy carries only in-frame clones and drops some. The sample consists of some 28,000 clones, roughly 62% of them appearing once. This material consisted of PBMCs, taken before ibrutinib treatment. Source of these receptors: a human donor with chronic lymphocytic leukemia. CDR3s include the opening cysteine and the closing phenylalanine or tryptophan. A D gene is named only where the DNA matches it firmly. For some rows the clone size is stated as once, few or many, or as a class when expanded; others skip it.

D gene	V gene	J gene	clone size	CDR3 DNA	CDR3 protein
NA	TRBV5-1	TRBJ1-2	NA	TGCGCCAGCAGCGTCGACAGAGCCTATGGCTACACCTTC	CASSVDRAYGYTF
TRBD1	TRBV6-1	TRBJ1-2	NA	TGTGCCAGCAGTAAAGACAGGGGGCGCGCCAACTATGGCTACACCTTC	CASSKDRGRANYGYTF
NA	TRBV7-9	TRBJ1-2	NA	TGTGCCAGCAGCTCGGGAACGAGGCGGGCTAACTATGGCTACACCTTC	CASSSGTRRANYGYTF
NA	TRBV6-5	TRBJ1-1	few	TGTGCCAGCAGGACGGGTCGGTCGACTGAAGCTTTCTTT	CASRTGRSTEAFF
TRBD1	TRBV6-5	TRBJ1-2	NA	TGTGCCAGCAGTACACAGGGGGGCCTCGGCTACACCTTC	CASSTQGGLGYTF
TRBD1	TRBV7-2	TRBJ1-5	NA	TGTGCCAGCAGCTTACAGGGGGCGCAGCCCCAGCATTTT	CASSLQGAQPQHF
NA	TRBV11-3	TRBJ1-5	NA	TGTGCCAGCAGCTTAGATCGATATCAGCCCCAGCATTTT	CASSLDRYQPQHF
NA	TRBV4-1	TRBJ2-1	few	TGCGCCAGCAGCCCCGCTAGCCGGGATGAGCAGTTCTTC	CASSPASRDEQFF
NA	TRBV2	TRBJ2-7	once	TGTGCCAGCAGTCCGACAAGCTCCTACGAGCAGTACTTC	CASSPTSSYEQYF
NA	TRBV6-5	TRBJ1-3	NA	TGTGCCAGCAGTTACTCTCCAGGGGGAAACACCATATATTTT	CASSYSPGGNTIYF
NA	TRBV15	TRBJ2-7	NA	TGTGCCACCAGCAGAGATAGGGAGACCTACGAGCAGTACTTC	CATSRDRETYEQYF
NA	TRBV5-1	TRBJ2-1	NA	TGCGCCAGCAGCTTGGTTGGAACTTTTAGTGAGCAGTTCTTC	CASSLVGTFSEQFF
NA	TRBV18	TRBJ2-7	NA	TGTGCCAGCTCACCACCGGCTAGCGCCACCTACGAGCAGTACTTC	CASSPPASATYEQYF
NA	TRBV5-4	TRBJ1-1	NA	TGTGCCAGCAGCTTTAGGGTAGACAGCACTGAAGCTTTCTTT	CASSFRVDSTEAFF
NA	TRBV25-1	TRBJ2-2	few	TGTGCCAGCAGTGGGGCAGGGGGGAGCACCGGGGAGCTGTTTTTT	CASSGAGGSTGELFF
TRBD2	TRBV11-1	TRBJ2-7	NA	TGTGCCAGCAGCTCAAGGACTAGCGGGGCAAGCTCCTACGAGCAGTACTTC	CASSSRTSGASSYEQYF
NA	TRBV7-9	TRBJ2-1	NA	TGTGCCAGCAGCTTAGCATCCAATGAGCAGTTCTTC	CASSLASNEQFF
NA	TRBV1	TRBJ2-3	NA	TGCACCAGCAGCCAGCGCCTAGCGGGGGGCCCAGATACGCAGTATTTT	CTSSQRLAGGPDTQYF
TRBD1	TRBV19	TRBJ1-1	few	TGTGCCAGCACCACCCGCTACAGGGGGGATGAAGCTTTCTTT	CASTTRYRGDEAFF
TRBD2	TRBV27	TRBJ2-3	NA	TGTGCCAGCAGTTTCCTAGCGGGAGGGTCCACAGATACGCAGTATTTT	CASSFLAGGSTDTQYF
NA	TRBV5-1	TRBJ2-1	NA	TGCGCCAGCAGCCCAGCCCGGTCTTTGATCAATGAGCAGTTCTTC	CASSPARSLINEQFF
NA	TRBV11-2	TRBJ1-4	few	TGTGCCAGCAGCTCGAATCCGGGGGGTGAAAAACTGTTTTTT	CASSSNPGGEKLFF
NA	TRBV7-6	TRBJ2-2	few	TGTGCCAGCAGCTTGGAGGGACAGCAAAACACCGGGGAGCTGTTTTTT	CASSLEGQQNTGELFF
NA	TRBV2	TRBJ2-1	few	TGTGCCAGCAGTTATGGATCCAGCCGCGGGGAGCAGTTCTTC	CASSYGSSRGEQFF
NA	TRBV2	TRBJ2-7	NA	TGTGCCAGCAGTGCCCGTCCCGTAGACGGAGAGCAGTACTTC	CASSARPVDGEQYF
NA	TRBV7-2	TRBJ2-1	NA	TGTGCCAGCAGCTTAAATCTGGCGGGGACTTACTACAATGAGCAGTTCTTC	CASSLNLAGTYYNEQFF
TRBD1	TRBV6-5	TRBJ1-6	NA	TGTGCCACCGCTCTGGGACAGGATAATTCACCCCTCCACTTT	CATALGQDNSPLHF
NA	TRBV9	TRBJ2-7	NA	TGTGCCAGCAGCCCCTCGGACACCCCAACCTACGAGCAGTACTTC	CASSPSDTPTYEQYF
NA	TRBV2	TRBJ2-3	NA	TGTGCCAGCAGCCTCCCTTCACCTGGGGTGGGGAACACAGATACGCAGTATTTT	CASSLPSPGVGNTDTQYF
NA	TRBV19	TRBJ1-1	few	TGTGCCAGTAGTACCGATACGAGCGGAGGGGCTGAAGCTTTCTTT	CASSTDTSGGAEAFF
NA	TRBV5-6	TRBJ2-5	NA	TGTGCCAGCAGCTTGGGTGGGGGCTGGGAGACCCAGTACTTC	CASSLGGGWETQYF
TRBD2	TRBV11-2	TRBJ2-5	NA	TGTGCCAGCAGCTTAGATTGGGGGGGTAACAGGGAGACCCAGTACTTC	CASSLDWGGNRETQYF
TRBD1	TRBV29-1	TRBJ2-7	NA	TGCAGCGTTGATGATTGGGACAGGGGCTACGAGCAGTACTTC	CSVDDWDRGYEQYF
NA	TRBV16	TRBJ2-2	few	TGTGCCAGCAGCCAAGCGAACACCGGGGAGCTGTTTTTT	CASSQANTGELFF
NA	TRBV5-1	TRBJ2-5	NA	TGCGCCAGCAGCTTGGAAGGGGCGGGGAGAGAGACCCAGTACTTC	CASSLEGAGRETQYF
TRBD2	TRBV19	TRBJ2-3	NA	TGTGCCAGTAGGCCGACTAGCGGGCAGACAGATACGCAGTATTTT	CASRPTSGQTDTQYF
NA	TRBV5-8	TRBJ1-5	NA	TGTGCCAGCAGCTTGGCCAGGAGAGCCCAGCATTTT	CASSLARRAQHF
NA	TRBV2	TRBJ2-7	few	TGTGCCAGCAGTGAACGGCCAGGGTGGTCCTACGAGCAGTACTTC	CASSERPGWSYEQYF
NA	TRBV5-4	TRBJ1-2	NA	TGTGCCAGCAGCCTCGGGGGCACACTTAGCTATGGCTACACCTTC	CASSLGGTLSYGYTF
TRBD1	TRBV7-9	TRBJ1-5	NA	TGTGCCAGCAGCCTTGGACAGGGCAATCAGCCCCAGCATTTT	CASSLGQGNQPQHF
NA	TRBV5-4	TRBJ2-2	few	TGTGCCAGCAGCAGTTTTCCCGGGGAGCTGTTTTTT	CASSSFPGELFF
TRBD2	TRBV5-1	TRBJ2-3	NA	TGCGCCAGCAGCTTGGCAGTAGCGGGGCCGGGAAATACGCAGTATTTT	CASSLAVAGPGNTQYF
NA	TRBV6-1	TRBJ1-2	NA	TGTGCCAGCAGTTATTTGGCTAACTATGGCTACACCTTC	CASSYLANYGYTF
TRBD1	TRBV25-1	TRBJ1-5	NA	TGTGCCAGCAGTGCGGGACAGTCAGTTCATCAGCCCCAGCATTTT	CASSAGQSVHQPQHF
NA	TRBV9	TRBJ2-1	NA	TGTGCCAGCACCCGGGACCCGGGGACCTACAATGAGCAGTTCTTC	CASTRDPGTYNEQFF
NA	TRBV10-3	TRBJ1-2	few	TGTGCCATCAGTGAGTTCCCAGGAGTCACCCTTTATGGCTACACCTTC	CAISEFPGVTLYGYTF